The sequence of this TCR beta chain was determined in a study of T cell repertoires in cytomegalovirus infection. Study at large: Public TCR beta signatures marked donors with CMV infection and the matching HLA.

TCRdb ran MiXCR on the reads and lists one entry per CDR3 protein. The sample lists 100,000 to 150,000 distinct CDR3 sequences, about 10% occurring once. Study-level findings and limits: HLA-C-restricted, CMV-specific TCR beta clonotypes were dominant ex vivo. The cumulative frequency of public TCR beta families distinguished individuals who carried CMV together with the relevant HLA.

CDR3 length: 17 residues. Germline CDR1 is MGHRA and CDR2 is YSYEKL. Trimming took off 4 bases at V and 4 bases at J, with 22 bases between the two ends. This clonotype was recorded many times. As yet, its antigen is unknown. The chain joins TRBV4-1 to TRBJ1-1; maybe TRBD1 (5 bases). The sequencing input was PBMCs. The receptor was derived from a human donor in good health (CMV status not recorded). Some clones in this sample may be carry-over from other donors' samples. The CDR3 nucleotides read TGCGCCAGCAGCCCCGTTGCCACACAGGAGGCGCGCACTGAAGCTTTCTTT. Translation gives CASSPVATQEARTEAFF.